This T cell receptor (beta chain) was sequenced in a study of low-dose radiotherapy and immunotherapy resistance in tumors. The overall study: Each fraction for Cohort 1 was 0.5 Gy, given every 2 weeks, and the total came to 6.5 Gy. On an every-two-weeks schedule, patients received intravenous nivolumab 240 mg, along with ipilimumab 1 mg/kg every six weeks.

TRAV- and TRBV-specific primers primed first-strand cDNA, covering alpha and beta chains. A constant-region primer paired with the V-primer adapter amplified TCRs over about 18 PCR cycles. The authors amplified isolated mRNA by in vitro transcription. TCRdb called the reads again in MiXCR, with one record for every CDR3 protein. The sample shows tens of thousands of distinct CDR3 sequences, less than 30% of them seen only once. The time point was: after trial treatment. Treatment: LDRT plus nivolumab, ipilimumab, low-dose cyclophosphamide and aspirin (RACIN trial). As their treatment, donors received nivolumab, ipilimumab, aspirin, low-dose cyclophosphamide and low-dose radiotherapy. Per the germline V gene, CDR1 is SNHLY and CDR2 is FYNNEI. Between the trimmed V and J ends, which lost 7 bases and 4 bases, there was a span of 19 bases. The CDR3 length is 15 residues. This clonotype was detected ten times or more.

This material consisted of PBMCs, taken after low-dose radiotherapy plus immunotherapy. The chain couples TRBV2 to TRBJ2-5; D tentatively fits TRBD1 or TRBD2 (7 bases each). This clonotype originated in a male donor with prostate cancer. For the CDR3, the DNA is TGTGCCAGCACCGAGGGGGGAGGGGGCGCAGAGACCCAGTACTTC. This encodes CASTEGGGGAETQYF. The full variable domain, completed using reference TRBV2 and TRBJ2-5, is EPEVTQTPSHQVTQMGQEVILRCVPISNHLYFYWYRQILGQKVEFLVSFYNNEISEKSEIFDDQFSVERPDGSNFTLKIRSTKLEDSAMYFCASTEGGGGAETQYFGPGTRLLVL.